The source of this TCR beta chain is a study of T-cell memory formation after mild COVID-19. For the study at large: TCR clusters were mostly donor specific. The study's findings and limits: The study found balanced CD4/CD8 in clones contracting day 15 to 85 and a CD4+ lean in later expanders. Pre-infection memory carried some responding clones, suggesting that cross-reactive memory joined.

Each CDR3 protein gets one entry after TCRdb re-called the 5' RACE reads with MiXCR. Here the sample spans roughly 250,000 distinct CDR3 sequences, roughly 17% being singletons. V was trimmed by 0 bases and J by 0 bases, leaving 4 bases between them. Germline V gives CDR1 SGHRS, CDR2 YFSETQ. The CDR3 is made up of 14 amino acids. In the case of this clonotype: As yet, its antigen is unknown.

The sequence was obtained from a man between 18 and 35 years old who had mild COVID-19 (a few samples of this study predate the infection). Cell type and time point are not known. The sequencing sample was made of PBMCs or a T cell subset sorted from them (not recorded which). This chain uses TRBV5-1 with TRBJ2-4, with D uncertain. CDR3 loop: CASSLGEAKNIQYF. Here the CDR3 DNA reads TGCGCCAGCAGCTTGGGAGAAGCCAAAAACATTCAGTACTTC.